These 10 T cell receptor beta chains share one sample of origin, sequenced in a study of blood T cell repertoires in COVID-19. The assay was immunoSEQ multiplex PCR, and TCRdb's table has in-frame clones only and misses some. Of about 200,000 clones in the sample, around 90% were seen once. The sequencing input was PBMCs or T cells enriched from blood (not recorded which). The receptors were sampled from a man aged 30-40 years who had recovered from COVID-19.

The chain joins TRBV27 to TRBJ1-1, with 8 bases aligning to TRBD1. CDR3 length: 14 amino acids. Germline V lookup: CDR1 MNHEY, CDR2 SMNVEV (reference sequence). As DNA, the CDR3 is TGTGTCACCCACGGAGACAGGGGGAACACTGAAGCTTTCTTT. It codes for CVTHGDRGNTEAFF.

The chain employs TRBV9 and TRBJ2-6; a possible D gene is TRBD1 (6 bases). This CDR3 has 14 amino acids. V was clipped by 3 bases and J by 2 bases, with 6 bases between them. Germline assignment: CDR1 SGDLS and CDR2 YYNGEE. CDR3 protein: CASSDRAGANVLTF. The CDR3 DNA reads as TGTGCCAGCAGCGACAGGGCTGGGGCCAACGTCCTGACTTTC.

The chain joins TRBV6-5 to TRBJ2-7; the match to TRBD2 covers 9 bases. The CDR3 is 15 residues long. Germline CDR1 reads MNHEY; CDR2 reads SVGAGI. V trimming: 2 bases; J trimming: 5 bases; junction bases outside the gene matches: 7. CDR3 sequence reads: CASSYGASGNHEQYF. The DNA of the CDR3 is TGTGCCAGCAGTTACGGGGCTAGCGGGAACCACGAGCAGTACTTC.

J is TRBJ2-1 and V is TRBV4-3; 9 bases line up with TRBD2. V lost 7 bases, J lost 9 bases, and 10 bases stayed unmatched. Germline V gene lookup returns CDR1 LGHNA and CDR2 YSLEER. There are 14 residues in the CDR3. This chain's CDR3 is CASMPGLALGEQFF. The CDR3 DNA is TGCGCCAGCATGCCGGGACTAGCCTTGGGTGAGCAGTTCTTC.

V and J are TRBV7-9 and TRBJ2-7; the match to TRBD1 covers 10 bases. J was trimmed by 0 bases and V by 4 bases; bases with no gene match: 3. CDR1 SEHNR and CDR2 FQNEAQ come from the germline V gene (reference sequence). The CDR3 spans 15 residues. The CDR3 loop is CASSYRDRGSYEQYF. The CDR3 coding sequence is TGTGCCAGCAGCTACCGGGACAGGGGCTCCTACGAGCAGTACTTC.

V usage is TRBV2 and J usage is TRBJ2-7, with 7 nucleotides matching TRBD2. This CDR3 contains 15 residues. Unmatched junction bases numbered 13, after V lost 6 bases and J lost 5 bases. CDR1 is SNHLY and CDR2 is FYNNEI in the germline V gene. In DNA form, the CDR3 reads TGTGCCAGCAGGACCTACGGGACTACTGTGGACGAGCAGTACTTC. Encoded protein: CASRTYGTTVDEQYF.

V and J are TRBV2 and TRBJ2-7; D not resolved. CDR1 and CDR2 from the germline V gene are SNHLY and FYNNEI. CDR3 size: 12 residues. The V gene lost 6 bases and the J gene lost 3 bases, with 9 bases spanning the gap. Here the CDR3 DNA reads TGTGCCAGCAGGCCCAGGATCTACGAGCAGTACTTC. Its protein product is CASRPRIYEQYF.

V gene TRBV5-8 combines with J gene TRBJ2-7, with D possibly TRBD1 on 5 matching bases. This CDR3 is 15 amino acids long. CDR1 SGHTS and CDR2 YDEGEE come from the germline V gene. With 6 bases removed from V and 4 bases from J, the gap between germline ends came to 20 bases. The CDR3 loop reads CASTAVGQASYEQYF. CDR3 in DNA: TGTGCCAGCACTGCGGTGGGGCAGGCCTCTTACGAGCAGTACTTC.

The CDR3 region is CASTQPGQNYGYTF. The CDR3 coding sequence is TGTGCCAGCACCCAACCCGGACAGAACTATGGCTACACCTTC. V and J are TRBV19 and TRBJ1-2; a possible D gene is TRBD1 (6 bases). The CDR3 runs to 14 residues. The germline V gene has CDR1 LNHDA and CDR2 SQIVND (reference sequence). Trimming pared 9 bases from V and 2 bases from J, leaving 16 bases between.

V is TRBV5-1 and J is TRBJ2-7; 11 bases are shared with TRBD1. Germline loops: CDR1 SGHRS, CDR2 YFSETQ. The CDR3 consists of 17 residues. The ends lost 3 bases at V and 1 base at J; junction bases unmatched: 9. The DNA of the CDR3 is TGCGCCAGCAGCTCGGCCGTAGGGACAGGGGGTTCCTACGAGCAGTACTTC. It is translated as CASSSAVGTGGSYEQYF.